This paragraph reports one T cell receptor (beta chain). The entry originates in a study of blood T cell repertoires in COVID-19. Across the study: Some COVID-19 samples were acute and others convalescent; all came from the United States, Italy and Spain. From T cells, B-cell-depleted T cells, or PBMCs came the material, which was cDNA or gDNA.

CDR3 size: 16 residues. CDR1 MNHEY and CDR2 SMNVEV come from the germline V gene (reference sequence). V was pared by 6 bases and J by 5 bases, with 22 bases between. Per the original methods: Nucleated cell counts were estimated from reference gene primer amplification. The data were produced by immunoSEQ multiplex PCR, yet TCRdb's version contains in-frame clones alone and is incomplete. V, J and clone size are those of that table, while D and trimming were read from the DNA. The sample lists around 130,000 clones; approximately 81% were seen once. The TCR was taken from a man in his fifties or sixties with acute or convalescent COVID-19. The specimen was peripheral blood. The chain is built from TRBV27 and TRBJ1-2, with D perhaps TRBD1 (6 bases). In DNA, the CDR3 is TGTGCCAGCAGCCCAACCTCCTTTGCAGGGGTGTATGGCTACACCTTC. Its protein is CASSPTSFAGVYGYTF.